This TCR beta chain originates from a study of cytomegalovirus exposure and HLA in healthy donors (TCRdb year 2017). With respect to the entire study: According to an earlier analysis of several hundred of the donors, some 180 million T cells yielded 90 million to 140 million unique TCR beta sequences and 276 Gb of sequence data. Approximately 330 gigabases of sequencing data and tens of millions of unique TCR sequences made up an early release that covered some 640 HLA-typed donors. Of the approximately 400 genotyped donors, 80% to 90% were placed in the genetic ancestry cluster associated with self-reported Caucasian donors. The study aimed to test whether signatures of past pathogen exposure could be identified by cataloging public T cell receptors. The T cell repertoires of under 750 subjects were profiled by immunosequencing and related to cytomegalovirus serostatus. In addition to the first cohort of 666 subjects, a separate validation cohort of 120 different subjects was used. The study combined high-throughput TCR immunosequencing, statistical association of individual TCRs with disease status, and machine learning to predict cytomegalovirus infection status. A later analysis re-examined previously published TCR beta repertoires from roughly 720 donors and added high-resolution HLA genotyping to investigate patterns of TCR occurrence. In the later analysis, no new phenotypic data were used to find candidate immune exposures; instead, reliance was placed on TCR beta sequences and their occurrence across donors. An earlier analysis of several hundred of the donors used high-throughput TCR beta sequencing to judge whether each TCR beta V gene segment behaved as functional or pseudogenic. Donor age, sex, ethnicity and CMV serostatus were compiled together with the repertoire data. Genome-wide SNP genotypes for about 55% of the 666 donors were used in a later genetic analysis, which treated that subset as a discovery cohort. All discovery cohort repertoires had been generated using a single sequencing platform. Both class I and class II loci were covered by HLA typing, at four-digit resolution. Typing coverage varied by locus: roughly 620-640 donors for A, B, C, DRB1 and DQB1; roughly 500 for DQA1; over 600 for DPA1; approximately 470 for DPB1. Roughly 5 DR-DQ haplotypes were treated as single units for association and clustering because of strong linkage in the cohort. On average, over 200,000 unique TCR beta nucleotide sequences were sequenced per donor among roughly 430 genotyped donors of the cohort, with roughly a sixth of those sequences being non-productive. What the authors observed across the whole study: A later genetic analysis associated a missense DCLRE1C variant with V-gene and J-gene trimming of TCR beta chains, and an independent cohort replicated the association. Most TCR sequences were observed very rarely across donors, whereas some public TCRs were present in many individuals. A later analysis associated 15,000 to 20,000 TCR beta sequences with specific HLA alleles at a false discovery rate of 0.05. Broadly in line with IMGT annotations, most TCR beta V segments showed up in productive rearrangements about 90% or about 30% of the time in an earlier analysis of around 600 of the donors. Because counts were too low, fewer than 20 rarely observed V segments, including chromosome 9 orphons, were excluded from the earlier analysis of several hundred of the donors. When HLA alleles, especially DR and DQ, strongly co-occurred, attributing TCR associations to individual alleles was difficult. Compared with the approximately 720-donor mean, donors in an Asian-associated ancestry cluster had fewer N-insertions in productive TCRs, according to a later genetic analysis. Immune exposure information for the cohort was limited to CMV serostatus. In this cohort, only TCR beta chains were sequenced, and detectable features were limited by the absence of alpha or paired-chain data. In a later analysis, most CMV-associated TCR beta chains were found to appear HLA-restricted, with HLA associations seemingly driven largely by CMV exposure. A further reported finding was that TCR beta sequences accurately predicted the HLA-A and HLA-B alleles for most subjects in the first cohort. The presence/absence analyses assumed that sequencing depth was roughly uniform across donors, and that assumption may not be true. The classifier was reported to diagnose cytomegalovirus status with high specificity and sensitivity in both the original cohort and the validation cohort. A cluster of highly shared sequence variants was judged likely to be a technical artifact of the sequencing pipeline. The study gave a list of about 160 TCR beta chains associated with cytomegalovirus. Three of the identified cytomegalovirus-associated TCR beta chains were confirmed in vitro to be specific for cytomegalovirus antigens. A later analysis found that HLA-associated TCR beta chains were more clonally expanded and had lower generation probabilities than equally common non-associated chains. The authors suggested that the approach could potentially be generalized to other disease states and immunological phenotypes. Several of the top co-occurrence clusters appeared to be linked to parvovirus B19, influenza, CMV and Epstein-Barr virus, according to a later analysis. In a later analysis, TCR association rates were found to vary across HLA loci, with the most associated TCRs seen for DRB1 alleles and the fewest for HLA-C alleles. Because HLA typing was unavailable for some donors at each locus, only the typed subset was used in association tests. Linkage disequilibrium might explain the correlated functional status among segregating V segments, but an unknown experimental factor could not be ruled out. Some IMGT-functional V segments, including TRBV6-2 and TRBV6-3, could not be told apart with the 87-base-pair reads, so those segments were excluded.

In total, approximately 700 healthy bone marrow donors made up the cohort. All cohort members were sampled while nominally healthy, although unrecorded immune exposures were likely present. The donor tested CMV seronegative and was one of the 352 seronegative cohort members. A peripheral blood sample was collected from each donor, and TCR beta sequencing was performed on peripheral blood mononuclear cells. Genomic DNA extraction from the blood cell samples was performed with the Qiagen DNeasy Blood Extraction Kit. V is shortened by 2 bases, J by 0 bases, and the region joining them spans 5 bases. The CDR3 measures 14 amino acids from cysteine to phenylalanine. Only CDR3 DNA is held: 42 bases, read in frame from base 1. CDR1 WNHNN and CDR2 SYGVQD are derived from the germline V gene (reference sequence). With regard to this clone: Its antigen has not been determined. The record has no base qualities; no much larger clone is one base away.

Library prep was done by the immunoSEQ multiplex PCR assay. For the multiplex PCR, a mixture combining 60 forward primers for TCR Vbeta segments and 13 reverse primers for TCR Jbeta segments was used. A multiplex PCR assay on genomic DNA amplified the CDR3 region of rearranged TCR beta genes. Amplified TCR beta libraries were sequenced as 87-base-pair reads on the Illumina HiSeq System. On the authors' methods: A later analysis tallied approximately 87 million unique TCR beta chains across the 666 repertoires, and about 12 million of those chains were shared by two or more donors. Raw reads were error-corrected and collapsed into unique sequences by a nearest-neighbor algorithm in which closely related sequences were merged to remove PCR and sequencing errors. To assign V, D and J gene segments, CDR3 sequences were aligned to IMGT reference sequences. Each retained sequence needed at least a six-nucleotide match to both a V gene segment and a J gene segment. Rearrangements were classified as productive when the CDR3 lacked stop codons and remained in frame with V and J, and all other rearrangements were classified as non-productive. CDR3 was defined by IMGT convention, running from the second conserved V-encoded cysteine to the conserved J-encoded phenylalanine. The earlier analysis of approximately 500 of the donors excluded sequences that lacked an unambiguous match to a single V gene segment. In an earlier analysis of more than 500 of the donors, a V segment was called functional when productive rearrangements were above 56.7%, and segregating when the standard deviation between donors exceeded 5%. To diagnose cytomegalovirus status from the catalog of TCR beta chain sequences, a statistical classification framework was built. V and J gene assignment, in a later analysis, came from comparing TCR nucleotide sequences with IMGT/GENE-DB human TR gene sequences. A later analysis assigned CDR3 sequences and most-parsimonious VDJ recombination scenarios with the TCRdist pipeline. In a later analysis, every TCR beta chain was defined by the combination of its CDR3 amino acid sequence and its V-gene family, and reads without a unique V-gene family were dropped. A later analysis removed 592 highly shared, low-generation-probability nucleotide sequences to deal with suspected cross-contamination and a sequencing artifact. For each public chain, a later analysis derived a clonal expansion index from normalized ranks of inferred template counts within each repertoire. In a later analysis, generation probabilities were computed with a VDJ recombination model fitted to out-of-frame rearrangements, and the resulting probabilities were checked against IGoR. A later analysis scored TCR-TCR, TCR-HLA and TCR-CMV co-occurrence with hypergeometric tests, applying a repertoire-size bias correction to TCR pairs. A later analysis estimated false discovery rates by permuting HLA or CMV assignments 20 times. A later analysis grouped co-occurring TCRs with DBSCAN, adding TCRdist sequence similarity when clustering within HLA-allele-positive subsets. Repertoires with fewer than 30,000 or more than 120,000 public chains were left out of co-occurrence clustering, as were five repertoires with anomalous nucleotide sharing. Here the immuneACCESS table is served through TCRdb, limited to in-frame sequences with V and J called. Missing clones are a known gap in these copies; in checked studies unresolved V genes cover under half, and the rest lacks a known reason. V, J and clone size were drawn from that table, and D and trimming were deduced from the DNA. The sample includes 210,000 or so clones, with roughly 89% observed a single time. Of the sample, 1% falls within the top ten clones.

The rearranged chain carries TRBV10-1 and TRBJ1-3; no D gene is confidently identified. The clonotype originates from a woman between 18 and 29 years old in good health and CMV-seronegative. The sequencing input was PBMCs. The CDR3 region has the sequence CASSEGSSGNTIYF. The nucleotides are TGCGCCAGCAGTGAGGGGAGCTCTGGAAACACCATATATTTT.